This TCR beta chain was recovered during a study of OX40 agonist ivuxolimab in advanced cancers. Across the whole study: In this cohort, patients received ivuxolimab, an agonistic anti-OX40 (CD134) antibody.

The V end was cut by 1 base, the J end by 2 bases, with 12 bases between. Germline CDR1 and CDR2: SGHRS and YFSETQ. The CDR3 runs to 15 residues. The method was immunoSEQ multiplex PCR; TCRdb's version includes in-frame clones alone and lacks a portion of them. The sample contains about 68,000 clones, around 83% of which appear only once. Material: CD4+ or CD8+ T cells sorted from blood, obtained in a trial of the OX40 agonist ivuxolimab. This TCR was recovered from an adult with an advanced solid tumor such as melanoma, head and neck, liver or kidney cancer. V gene TRBV5-1 combines with J gene TRBJ2-5; the D gene could be TRBD1 or TRBD2 (6 bases each). The CDR3 loop is CASSLIGGSQETQYF. CDR3 DNA sequence: TGCGCCAGCAGCTTGATCGGGGGCTCACAAGAGACCCAGTACTTC.